This T cell receptor (beta chain) was identified during a study of a mutant IDH1 vaccine in newly diagnosed glioma (dated by TCRdb to the early 2020s). Background on the whole study: Vaccination started 4-6 weeks after radiotherapy alone, or was given together with temozolomide cycles in the groups whose treatment included chemotherapy. Of the approximately 30 treated patients, approximately 62% were male and approximately 38% were female, and the mean age was 40.4 years. Before enrollment, patients had received standard therapy of radiotherapy alone, temozolomide alone, or radiochemotherapy with temozolomide; most received the combination. The week-35 safety follow-up was designated visit V12, and the week-47 end of study was designated visit V13. Peripheral blood was drawn at six visits: V03 (baseline), V05, V07, V10, V12 and V13. For exploratory analyses, under 30 treated patients had longitudinal TCRB deep sequencing done wherever samples were available. General study outcomes and caveats: Immune responses induced by the vaccine were seen in approximately 93% of patients across multiple MHC alleles. According to the authors, sample limitations meant that analyses of patient blood samples could not be reproduced. Pseudoprogression seemed to be unrelated to changes in the top peripheral T cell clonotypes found by TCRB sequencing. PBMC samples for TCRB deep sequencing were selected based on availability.

Library preparation used the immunoSEQ multiplex PCR assay. Rearranged TCR beta chain sequences were amplified with the hsTCRB Kit following the manufacturer's protocol. An Illumina MiSeq was used to sequence the TCRB libraries. For the original study's pipeline: The proprietary platform of the kit vendor was used for demultiplexing, trimming and gene mapping. Imported from immuneACCESS, the table was reduced by TCRdb to in-frame sequences with V and J called. These copies leave out some clones; in studies compared against another copy, an unresolved V gene accounts for under half, and the cause of the remainder is not known. That table supplies the V and J calls and clone size; D and trimming were determined from the DNA. For this sample there are 53,000 or so clones; roughly three quarters appear just once. The top ten constitute around 6.7% of the sample. This clone came up a few times. This receptor's antigen is unknown. Base qualities are missing; no much larger clone stands one base away.

Sequences SGHDN (CDR1) and FVKESK (CDR2) are obtained from the germline V gene. The CDR3 runs 14 residues from the cysteine to the phenylalanine. The retained sequence is limited to the CDR3, 42 bases, with the frame set at the first base. V is clipped by 3 bases and J by 2 bases, and the sequence between their germline boundaries is 10 bases long. The sample's time point label is to be understood as: week 35, safety follow-up. A 20-mer mutant IDH1 peptide at 300 micrograms in Montanide made up each vaccine dose, which was injected subcutaneously together with topical imiquimod. Eight vaccinations were administered to patients in weeks 1, 3, 5, 7, 11, 15, 19 and 23, corresponding to visits V03 through V10. Newly diagnosed WHO grade 3 or 4 IDH1-mutant astrocytomas showing loss of nuclear ATRX were present in the donors. The samples were drawn from NOA16, a multicentre, single-arm, open-label phase I trial in Germany that tested a mutant IDH1 peptide vaccine in humans for the first time. Genomic DNA for TCRB sequencing was extracted from EDTA blood using the DNeasy Blood and Tissue Kit.

The sample in question was PBMCs, obtained from a glioma patient whose treatment included an IDH1 peptide vaccine. The clonotype comes from a man in his forties with glioma. The sequence links TRBV14 to TRBJ1-1; the D segment cannot be called with confidence. The DNA is TGTGCCAGCAGCCACGCATTCGACAACACTGAAGCTTTCTTT. This sequence encodes CASSHAFDNTEAFF.